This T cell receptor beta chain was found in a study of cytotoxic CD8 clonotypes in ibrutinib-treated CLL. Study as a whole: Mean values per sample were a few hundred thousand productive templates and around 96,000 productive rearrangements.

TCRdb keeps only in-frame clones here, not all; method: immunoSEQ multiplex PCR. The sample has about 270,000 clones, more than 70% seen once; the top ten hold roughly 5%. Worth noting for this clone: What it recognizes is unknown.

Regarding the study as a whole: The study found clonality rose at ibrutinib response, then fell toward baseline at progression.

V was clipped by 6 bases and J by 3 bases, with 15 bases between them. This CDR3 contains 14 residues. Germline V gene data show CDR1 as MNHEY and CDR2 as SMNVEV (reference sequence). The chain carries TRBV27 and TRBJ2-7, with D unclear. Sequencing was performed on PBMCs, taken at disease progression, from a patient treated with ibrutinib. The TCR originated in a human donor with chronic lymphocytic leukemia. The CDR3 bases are TGTGCCAGCAGCCAGACAAGGCGAAACTACGAGCAGTACTTC. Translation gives CASSQTRRNYEQYF.